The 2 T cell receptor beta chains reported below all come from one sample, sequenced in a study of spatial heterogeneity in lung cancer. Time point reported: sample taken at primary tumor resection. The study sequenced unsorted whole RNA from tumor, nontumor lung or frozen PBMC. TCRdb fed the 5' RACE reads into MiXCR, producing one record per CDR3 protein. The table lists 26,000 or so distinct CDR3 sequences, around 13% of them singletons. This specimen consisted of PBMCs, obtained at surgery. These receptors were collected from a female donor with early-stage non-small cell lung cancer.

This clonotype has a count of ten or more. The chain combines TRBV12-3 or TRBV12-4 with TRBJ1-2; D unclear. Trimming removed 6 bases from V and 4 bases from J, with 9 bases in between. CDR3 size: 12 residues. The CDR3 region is CASRTVSYGYTF. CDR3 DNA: TGTGCCAGCAGAACAGTTTCCTATGGCTACACCTTC.

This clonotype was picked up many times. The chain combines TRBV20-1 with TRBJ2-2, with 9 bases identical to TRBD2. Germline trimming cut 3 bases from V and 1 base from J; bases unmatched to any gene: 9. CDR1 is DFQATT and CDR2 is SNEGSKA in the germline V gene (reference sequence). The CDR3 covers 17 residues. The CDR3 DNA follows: TGCAGTGCTAGTGCGGGAGGGCCGGGGCTGAACACCGGGGAGCTGTTTTTT. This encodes CSASAGGPGLNTGELFF.